The sample holds a few counts of the clone carrying this T cell receptor beta chain. This sample was taken from a study of T-cell reconstitution after alpha-beta-depleted transplantation in children. The V end was cut by 3 bases, the J end by 5 bases, with 8 bases between. Germline CDR1 is SGHTA and CDR2 is FQGTGA. The CDR3 covers 14 residues. Unique molecular identifiers were incorporated into the prepared TCRbeta library. From the PCR reads, TCRdb called clonotypes with MiXCR, one entry per CDR3 protein. The sample holds about 540,000 distinct CDR3 sequences, around 16% seen once. The chain couples TRBV7-3 to TRBJ1-6; D may be TRBD1 (5 bases). This TCR was recovered from a human donor who donated a stem cell graft to a child with acute lymphoblastic leukemia. Material: PBMCs from the stem cell graft donor, obtained from the stem cell graft. The CDR3 here is CASSFGANNSPLHF. DNA of the CDR3: TGTGCCAGCAGCTTCGGGGCCAATAATTCACCCCTCCACTTT.